This TCR beta chain was sequenced in a study of T cells in Graves' hyperthyroidism and ophthalmopathy. Graves' hyperthyroidism is called stable when ophthalmopathy does not progress within 18 months. PBMCs were collected from a roughly 10 ml volume of fresh peripheral blood. The CDR3 is made up of 15 amino acids. Germline CDR1 reads SNHLY; CDR2 reads FYNNEI. The J segment lost 2 bases and the V segment lost 6 bases, leaving 10 bases of the junction unmatched. Study-level findings and limits: Ophthalmopathy got predicted by the model a median roughly 6.1 months before its onset. Peripheral blood also featured most of the thyroid clonotypes expanded above 0.001.

Researchers took RNA transcripts and amplified the TCR beta CDR3 regions from them. Carried out on the TCR CDR3, a first-round RT-PCR used the HTBI primer set. TCRdb reprocessed the multiplex PCR reads via MiXCR and lists one record per CDR3 protein. The profile shows fewer than 350,000 distinct CDR3 sequences, roughly a fifth of them singletons. This clonotype appeared many times. The antigen remains unidentified. This TCR came from a woman between 45 and 60 years old with Graves' hyperthyroidism. V is TRBV2 and J is TRBJ2-7, with 7 nucleotides matching TRBD2. The sample consisted of blood. This CDR3 is CASSRQAGKAYEQYF. CDR3 nucleotide sequence: TGTGCCAGCAGCCGCCAAGCGGGGAAAGCCTACGAGCAGTACTTC.